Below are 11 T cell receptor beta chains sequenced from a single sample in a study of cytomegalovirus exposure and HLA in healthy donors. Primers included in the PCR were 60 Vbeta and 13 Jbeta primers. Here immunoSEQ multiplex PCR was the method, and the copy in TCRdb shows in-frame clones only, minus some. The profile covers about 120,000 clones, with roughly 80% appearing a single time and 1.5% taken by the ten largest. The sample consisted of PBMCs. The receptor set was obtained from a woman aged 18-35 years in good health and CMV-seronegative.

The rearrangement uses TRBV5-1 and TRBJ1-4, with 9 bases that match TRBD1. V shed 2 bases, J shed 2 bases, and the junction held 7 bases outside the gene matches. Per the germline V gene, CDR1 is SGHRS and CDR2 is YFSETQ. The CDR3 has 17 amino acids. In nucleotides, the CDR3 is TGCGCCAGCAGCTTCGCTGACAGGGGGGCGACTAATGAAAAACTGTTTTTT. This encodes CASSFADRGATNEKLFF.

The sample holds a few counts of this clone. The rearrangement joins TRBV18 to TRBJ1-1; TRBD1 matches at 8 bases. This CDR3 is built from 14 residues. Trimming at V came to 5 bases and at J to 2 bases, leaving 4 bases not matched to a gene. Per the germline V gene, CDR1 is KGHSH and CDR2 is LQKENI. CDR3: CASSDRGHNTEAFF. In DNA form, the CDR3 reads TGTGCCAGCTCAGACAGGGGTCACAACACTGAAGCTTTCTTT.

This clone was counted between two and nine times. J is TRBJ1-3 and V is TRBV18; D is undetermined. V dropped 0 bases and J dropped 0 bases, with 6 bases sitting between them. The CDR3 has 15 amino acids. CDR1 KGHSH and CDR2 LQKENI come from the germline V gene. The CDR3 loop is CASSPPSSSGNTIYF. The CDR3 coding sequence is TGTGCCAGCTCACCACCCTCCAGCTCTGGAAACACCATATATTTT.

CDR3 DNA sequence: TGTGCCAGCAGCCAAGGGGCAACATTTGCGCAGTATTTT. It is translated as CASSQGATFAQYF. The V call is TRBV16, the J call TRBJ2-3, with D possibly matching TRBD1 (5 bases). The CDR3 loop spans 13 amino acids. Germline values: CDR1 KGHSY, CDR2 FQNENV. Trimming shortened V by 2 bases and J by 10 bases, and 13 bases separated the two germline ends.

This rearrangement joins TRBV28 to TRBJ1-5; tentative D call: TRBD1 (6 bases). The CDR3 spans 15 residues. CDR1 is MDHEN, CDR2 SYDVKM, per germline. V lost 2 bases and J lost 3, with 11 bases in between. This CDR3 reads CASSLGPGVNQPQHF. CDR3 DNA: TGTGCCAGCAGTTTAGGGCCAGGGGTCAATCAGCCCCAGCATTTT.

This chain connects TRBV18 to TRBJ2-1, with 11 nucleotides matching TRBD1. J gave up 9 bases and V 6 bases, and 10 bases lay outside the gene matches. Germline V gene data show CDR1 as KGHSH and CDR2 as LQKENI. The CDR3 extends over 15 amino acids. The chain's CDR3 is CASSPGTGGITEQFF. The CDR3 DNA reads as TGTGCCAGCTCCCCCGGGACAGGGGGGATCACTGAGCAGTTCTTC.

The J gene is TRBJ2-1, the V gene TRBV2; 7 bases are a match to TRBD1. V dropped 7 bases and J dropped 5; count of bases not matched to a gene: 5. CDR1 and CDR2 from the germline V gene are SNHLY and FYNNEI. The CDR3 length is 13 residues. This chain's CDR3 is CASIPDRNNEQFF. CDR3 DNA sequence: TGTGCCAGCATCCCGGACAGGAACAATGAGCAGTTCTTC.

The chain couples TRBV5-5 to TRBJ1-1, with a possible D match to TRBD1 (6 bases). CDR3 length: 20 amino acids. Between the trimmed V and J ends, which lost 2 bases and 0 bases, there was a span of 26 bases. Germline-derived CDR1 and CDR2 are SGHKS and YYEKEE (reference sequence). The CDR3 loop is CASSFLPNLVDSTMNTEAFF. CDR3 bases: TGTGCCAGCAGCTTTCTCCCCAACCTAGTGGACAGCACTATGAACACTGAAGCTTTCTTT.

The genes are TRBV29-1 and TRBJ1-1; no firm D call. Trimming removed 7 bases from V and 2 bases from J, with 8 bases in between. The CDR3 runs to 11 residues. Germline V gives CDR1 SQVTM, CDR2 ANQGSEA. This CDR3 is CSGYRNTEAFF. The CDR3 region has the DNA TGCAGCGGCTACCGTAACACTGAAGCTTTCTTT. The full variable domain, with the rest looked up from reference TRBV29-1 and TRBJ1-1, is SAVISQKPSRDICQRGTSLTIQCQVDSQVTMMFWYRQQPGQSLTLIATANQGSEATYESGFVIDKFPISRPNLTFSTLTVSNMSPEDSSIYLCSGYRNTEAFFGQGTRLTVV.

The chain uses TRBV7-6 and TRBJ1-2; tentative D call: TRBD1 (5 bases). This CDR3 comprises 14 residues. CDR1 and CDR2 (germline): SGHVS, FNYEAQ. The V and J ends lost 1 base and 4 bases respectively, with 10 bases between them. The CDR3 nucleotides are TGTGCCAGCAGCTTAGACCCAGGGCCCTATGGCTACACCTTC. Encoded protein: CASSLDPGPYGYTF.

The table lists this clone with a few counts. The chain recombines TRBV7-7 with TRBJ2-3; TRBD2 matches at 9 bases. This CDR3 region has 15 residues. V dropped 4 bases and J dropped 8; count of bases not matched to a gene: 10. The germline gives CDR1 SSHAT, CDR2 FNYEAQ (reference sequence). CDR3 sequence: CASSSSSGKSGTQYF. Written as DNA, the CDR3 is TGTGCCAGCAGCTCCTCTAGCGGGAAATCGGGTACGCAGTATTTT.